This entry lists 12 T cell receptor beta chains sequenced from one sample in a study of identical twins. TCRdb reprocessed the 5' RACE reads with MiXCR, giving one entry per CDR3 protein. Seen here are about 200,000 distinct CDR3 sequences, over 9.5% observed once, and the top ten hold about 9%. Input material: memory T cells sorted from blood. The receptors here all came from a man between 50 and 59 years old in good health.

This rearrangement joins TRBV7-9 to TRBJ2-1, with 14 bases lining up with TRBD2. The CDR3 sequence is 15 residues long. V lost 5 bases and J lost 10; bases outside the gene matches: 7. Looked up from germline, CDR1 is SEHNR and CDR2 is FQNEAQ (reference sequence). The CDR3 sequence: CASSLTGLAGAEQFF. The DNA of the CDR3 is TGTGCCAGCAGCCTGACGGGACTAGCGGGAGCCGAGCAGTTCTTC.

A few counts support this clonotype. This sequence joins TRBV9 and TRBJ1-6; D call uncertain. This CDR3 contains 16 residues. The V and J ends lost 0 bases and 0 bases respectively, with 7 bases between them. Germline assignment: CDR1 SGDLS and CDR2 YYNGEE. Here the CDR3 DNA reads TGTGCCAGCAGCGTAGAGGCCGTCTCCTATAATTCACCCCTCCACTTT. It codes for CASSVEAVSYNSPLHF.

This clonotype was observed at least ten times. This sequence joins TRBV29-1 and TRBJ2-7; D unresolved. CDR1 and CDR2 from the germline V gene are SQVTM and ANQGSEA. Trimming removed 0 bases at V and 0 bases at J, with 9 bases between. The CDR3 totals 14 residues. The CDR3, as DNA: TGCAGCGTTGAAGAACCGGCATCCTCCTACGAGCAGTACTTC. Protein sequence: CSVEEPASSYEQYF.

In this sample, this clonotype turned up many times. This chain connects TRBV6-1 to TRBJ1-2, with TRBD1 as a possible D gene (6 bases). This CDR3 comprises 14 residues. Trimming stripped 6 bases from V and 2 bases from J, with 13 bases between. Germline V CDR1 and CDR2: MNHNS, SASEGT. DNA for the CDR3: TGTGCCAGCAGGGGACGGGGGACAAACTATGGCTACACCTTC. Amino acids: CASRGRGTNYGYTF.

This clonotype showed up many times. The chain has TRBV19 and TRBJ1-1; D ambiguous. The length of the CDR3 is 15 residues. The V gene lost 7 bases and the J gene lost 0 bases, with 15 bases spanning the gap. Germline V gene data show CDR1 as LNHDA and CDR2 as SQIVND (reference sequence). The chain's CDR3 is CASTPSRILNTEAFF. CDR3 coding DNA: TGTGCCAGTACCCCGAGCAGAATATTGAACACTGAAGCTTTCTTT.

CDR3 loop: CASSNEGSYNSPLHF. The CDR3 coding sequence is TGTGCCAGCAGTAATGAGGGATCCTATAATTCACCCCTCCACTTT. The V gene is TRBV6-1, the J gene TRBJ1-6; D uncertain. The CDR3 has 15 amino acids. Looked up from germline, CDR1 is MNHNS and CDR2 is SASEGT. The ends were cut back, 5 bases at V and 1 base at J, with 9 bases in the middle.

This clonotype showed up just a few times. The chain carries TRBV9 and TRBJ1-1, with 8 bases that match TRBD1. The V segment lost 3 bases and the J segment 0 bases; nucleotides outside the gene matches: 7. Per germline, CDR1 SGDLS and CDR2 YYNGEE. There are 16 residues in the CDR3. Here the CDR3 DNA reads TGTGCCAGCAGCGCGGACAGGGCAGTCATGAACACTGAAGCTTTCTTT. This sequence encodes CASSADRAVMNTEAFF.

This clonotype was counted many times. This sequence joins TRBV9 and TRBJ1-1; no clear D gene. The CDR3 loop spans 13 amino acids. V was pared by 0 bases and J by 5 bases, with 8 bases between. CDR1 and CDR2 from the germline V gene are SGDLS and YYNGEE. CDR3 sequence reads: CASSVGGRTEAFF. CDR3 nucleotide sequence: TGTGCCAGCAGCGTAGGGGGTCGGACTGAAGCTTTCTTT. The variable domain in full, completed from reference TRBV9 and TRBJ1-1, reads DSGVTQTPKHLITATGQRVTLRCSPRSGDLSVYWYQQSLDQGLQFLIQYYNGEERAKGNILERFSAQQFPDLHSELNLSSLELGDSALYFCASSVGGRTEAFFGQGTRLTVV.

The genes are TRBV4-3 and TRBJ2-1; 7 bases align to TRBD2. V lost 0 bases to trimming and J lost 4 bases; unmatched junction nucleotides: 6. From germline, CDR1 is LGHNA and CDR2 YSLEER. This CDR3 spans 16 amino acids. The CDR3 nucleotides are TGCGCCAGCAGCCAAGATAGGCTAGCGGAATACAATGAGCAGTTCTTC. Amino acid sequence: CASSQDRLAEYNEQFF.

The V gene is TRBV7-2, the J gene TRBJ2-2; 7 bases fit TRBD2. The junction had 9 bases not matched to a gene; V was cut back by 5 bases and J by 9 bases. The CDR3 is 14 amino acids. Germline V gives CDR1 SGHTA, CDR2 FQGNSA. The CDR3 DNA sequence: TGTGCCAGCAGCATGGGGGGGGGTAGCCGGGAGCTGTTTTTT. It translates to CASSMGGGSRELFF.

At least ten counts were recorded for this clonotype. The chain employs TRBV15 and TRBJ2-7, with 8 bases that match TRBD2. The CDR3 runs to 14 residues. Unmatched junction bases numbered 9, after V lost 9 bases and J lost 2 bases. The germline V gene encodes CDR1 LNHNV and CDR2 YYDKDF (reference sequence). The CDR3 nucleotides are TGTGCCACTTCCCAGGTAGCGGGACCCTACGAGCAGTACTTC. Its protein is CATSQVAGPYEQYF.

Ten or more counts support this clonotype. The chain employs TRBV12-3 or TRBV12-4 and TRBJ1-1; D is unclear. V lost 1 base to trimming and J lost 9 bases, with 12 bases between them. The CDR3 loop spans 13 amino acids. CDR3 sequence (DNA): TGTGCCAGCAGTTTAGGAGACACAGCCAAAGCTTTCTTT. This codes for CASSLGDTAKAFF.